This T cell receptor (beta chain) stems from a study of T cell repertoires in cytomegalovirus infection. Whole-study results and caveats: The ex vivo response was dominated by HLA-C-restricted CMV-specific TCR beta clonotypes.

The CDR3 consists of 16 residues. Trimming at V came to 1 base and at J to 4 bases, leaving 5 bases not matched to a gene. Germline CDR1 and CDR2: SEHNR and FQNEAQ (reference sequence). This clonotype was seen many times. Its antigen is not known. TCRdb re-called the reads with MiXCR, one entry per CDR3 protein. This table holds more than 300,000 distinct CDR3 sequences, approximately 35% found once. This TCR came from a human donor in good health (CMV status not recorded). Some clones in this sample may be carry-over from other donors' samples. The chain combines TRBV7-9 with TRBJ2-1, with 9 bases that match TRBD2. The sequences come from cultured PBMCs, collected from culture after CMV antigen stimulation. CDR3 bases: TGTGCCAGCAGCTTAGTGAGACTAGCGGTTTACAATGAGCAGTTCTTC. The encoded protein is CASSLVRLAVYNEQFF.